These T cell receptor beta chains were read from a single sample in a study of radiation and T cells in renal cell carcinoma. Sequencing used immunoSEQ multiplex PCR; TCRdb keeps in-frame clones, though not all of them. Of approximately 150,000 clones listed, less than 85% are singletons. The sample consisted of blood, taken from a patient whose treatment included radiotherapy and nephrectomy. These receptors all stem from a woman aged 45 to 65 with renal cell carcinoma. Both conserved end residues are part of each CDR3. The D gene is left open where the match is weak. Clone sizes are given selectively: once, few, many, or a class where the clone is expanded.

TRBV10-3	TRBJ2-7	-	TRBD1	CAISENRDRGGEQYF	TGTGCCATCAGTGAGAACCGGGACAGGGGTGGAGAGCAGTACTTC
TRBV28	TRBJ2-3	-	-	CASSSLDSTDTQYF	TGTGCCAGCAGTTCCTTGGACAGTACAGATACGCAGTATTTT
TRBV20-1	TRBJ2-5	-	TRBD2	CNPGGETQYF	TGCAACCCGGGGGGTGAGACCCAGTACTTC
TRBV9	TRBJ1-4	-	-	CASSAPLGAGNEKLFF	TGTGCCAGCAGCGCCCCCCTGGGCGCGGGTAATGAAAAACTGTTTTTT
TRBV5-4	TRBJ1-1	-	-	CASSFPGVNTEAFF	TGTGCCAGCAGCTTTCCAGGGGTAAACACTGAAGCTTTCTTT
TRBV4-2	TRBJ1-5	once	-	CASSLRAGDGAQPQHF	TGTGCCAGCAGCCTGCGGGCAGGGGATGGCGCTCAGCCCCAGCATTTT
TRBV2	TRBJ2-2	-	-	CASGSPGSGELFF	TGTGCCAGCGGGAGTCCGGGGTCGGGGGAGCTGTTTTTT
TRBV9	TRBJ1-2	-	-	CASSASGGVIYGYTF	TGTGCCAGCAGCGCCAGTGGGGGGGTGATCTATGGCTACACCTTC
TRBV29-1	TRBJ1-1	-	TRBD1	CSVGGQGAAEAFF	TGCAGCGTGGGGGGACAGGGGGCCGCTGAAGCTTTCTTT
TRBV5-4	TRBJ1-5	-	-	CASSSDPNQPQHF	TGTGCCAGCAGCTCGGACCCGAATCAGCCCCAGCATTTT
TRBV10-3	TRBJ1-4	-	-	CAISESRPEGEKLFF	TGTGCCATCAGTGAGTCGCGGCCGGAAGGCGAAAAACTGTTTTTT
TRBV14	TRBJ2-3	-	TRBD2	CASSQRTSGTPDTQYF	TGTGCCAGCAGCCAACGGACTAGCGGGACGCCAGATACGCAGTATTTT
TRBV7-9	TRBJ1-5	-	-	CASSLEAAQPQHF	TGTGCCAGCAGCTTAGAAGCAGCCCAGCCCCAGCATTTT
TRBV7-2	TRBJ1-2	-	-	CASSPTRQDGYTF	TGTGCCAGCAGCCCCACCCGGCAGGATGGCTACACCTTC
TRBV30	TRBJ1-3	once	TRBD1	CAVPGTASSGNTIYF	TGTGCCGTCCCCGGGACAGCCTCTTCTGGAAACACCATATATTTT
TRBV6-5	TRBJ1-2	-	-	CASSLQGRYGYTF	TGTGCCAGCAGTCTACAGGGTCGGTATGGCTACACCTTC
TRBV5-4	TRBJ2-7	-	TRBD2	CASSPPTSGVYEQYF	TGTGCCAGCAGCCCCCCGACTAGCGGGGTCTACGAGCAGTACTTC
TRBV9	TRBJ2-1	-	TRBD2	CASSGTWASGAYNEQFF	TGTGCCAGCAGCGGAACTTGGGCTAGCGGGGCCTACAATGAGCAGTTCTTC
TRBV10-1	TRBJ2-3	-	TRBD2	CASSDPGVAGVTDTQYF	TGCGCCAGCAGTGATCCCGGGGTAGCGGGGGTGACAGATACGCAGTATTTT
TRBV19	TRBJ1-2	-	-	CASRTHRGLNYGYTF	TGTGCCAGTAGGACTCACCGGGGGCTTAACTATGGCTACACCTTC
TRBV5-1	TRBJ2-5	-	-	CASSLRGNQETQYF	TGCGCCAGCAGCTTGAGGGGGAACCAAGAGACCCAGTACTTC
TRBV5-6	TRBJ2-7	-	TRBD1	CASSLLAFWGQDDYEQYF	TGTGCCAGCAGCTTGTTAGCATTTTGGGGACAGGACGATTACGAGCAGTACTTC
TRBV25-1	TRBJ1-1	-	-	CASKGHLNTEAFF	TGTGCCAGCAAGGGACATCTGAACACTGAAGCTTTCTTT
TRBV5-6	TRBJ2-2	-	-	CASSLRYGTNTGELFF	TGTGCCAGCAGCTTGAGATATGGGACGAACACCGGGGAGCTGTTTTTT
TRBV10-3	TRBJ2-5	-	TRBD2	CAISKGGTSVETQYF	TGTGCCATCAGCAAAGGAGGGACTAGTGTGGAGACCCAGTACTTC
TRBV14	TRBJ1-1	few	-	CASSQEWENTEAFF	TGTGCCAGCAGCCAAGAATGGGAGAACACTGAAGCTTTCTTT
TRBV7-2	TRBJ2-7	-	-	CASSLGWGPGEQYF	TGTGCCAGCAGCTTAGGATGGGGGCCGGGCGAGCAGTACTTC
TRBV4-1	TRBJ2-5	few	TRBD2	CASSQAGTTEETQYF	TGCGCCAGCAGCCAAGCCGGGACTACCGAAGAGACCCAGTACTTC
TRBV28	TRBJ2-3	-	-	CASNPNERWTDTQYF	TGTGCCAGTAATCCGAATGAGCGATGGACAGATACGCAGTATTTT
TRBV5-1	TRBJ1-2	-	-	CASSFEGTYGYTF	TGCGCCAGCAGTTTTGAGGGGACCTATGGCTACACCTTC
TRBV9	TRBJ2-6	-	-	CASSVAGTGANVLTF	TGTGCCAGCAGCGTAGCGGGAACTGGGGCCAACGTCCTGACTTTC
TRBV28	TRBJ1-1	-	-	CASRDVGANTEAFF	TGTGCCAGCAGAGACGTAGGGGCGAACACTGAAGCTTTCTTT
TRBV4-3	TRBJ1-1	-	TRBD1	CASSQAGGRVTEAFF	TGCGCCAGCAGCCAGGCAGGGGGCCGTGTGACTGAAGCTTTCTTT
TRBV21-1	TRBJ2-7	-	-	CASSKASDKRSYEQYF	TGTGCCAGCAGCAAAGCTTCCGACAAGCGATCCTACGAGCAGTACTTC
TRBV15	TRBJ2-5	-	-	CATSNVVETQYF	TGTGCCACCAGCAATGTGGTAGAGACCCAGTACTTC
TRBV30	TRBJ1-4	-	-	CAWERINEKLFF	TGTGCCTGGGAACGAATTAATGAAAAACTGTTTTTT
TRBV19	TRBJ2-2	-	TRBD2	CASSLAQLAGGDTGELFF	TGTGCCAGTAGCCTTGCCCAGCTAGCGGGGGGTGACACCGGGGAGCTGTTTTTT
TRBV6-5	TRBJ1-2	-	TRBD1	CASRSGTGSGGYTF	TGTGCCAGCAGGTCCGGGACAGGCTCAGGGGGCTACACCTTC
TRBV28	TRBJ2-5	-	-	CASSIRGETQYF	TGTGCCAGCAGTATAAGGGGAGAGACCCAGTACTTC
TRBV25-1	TRBJ1-5	-	-	CASITSGSNQPQHF	TGTGCCAGCATCACTAGCGGGAGCAATCAGCCCCAGCATTTT
TRBV20-1	TRBJ2-7	-	-	CSGSGFYEQYF	TGCAGTGGTAGCGGTTTCTACGAGCAGTACTTC
TRBV25-1	TRBJ2-1	-	-	CASSDRGREGEQFF	TGTGCCAGCAGTGACCGCGGCCGAGAGGGTGAGCAGTTCTTC
TRBV9	TRBJ2-7	-	TRBD1	CASSVGQGGEQYF	TGTGCCAGCAGCGTCGGACAGGGAGGCGAGCAGTACTTC
TRBV28	TRBJ2-7	-	-	CASSLPLQGKDSYEQYF	TGTGCCAGCAGTTTACCGTTACAGGGTAAGGACTCCTACGAGCAGTACTTC
TRBV5-4	TRBJ1-1	-	-	CASSLGAPDSRTEAFF	TGTGCCAGCAGCTTGGGGGCCCCAGACAGTCGGACTGAAGCTTTCTTT
TRBV11-2	TRBJ1-6	-	-	CASSLGRVRNSPLHF	TGTGCCAGCAGCTTAGGCCGGGTCCGTAATTCACCCCTCCACTTT
TRBV11-3	TRBJ2-3	few	TRBD2	CASSFASGNTDTQYF	TGTGCCAGCAGCTTTGCTAGCGGAAACACAGATACGCAGTATTTT
TRBV10-3	TRBJ1-5	-	-	CAISDRLNQPQHF	TGTGCCATCAGTGACAGATTGAATCAGCCCCAGCATTTT
TRBV27	TRBJ2-7	-	-	CASSLVRTHEQYF	TGTGCCAGCAGTTTAGTAAGGACCCACGAGCAGTACTTC
TRBV10-3	TRBJ1-6	few	TRBD1	CAISSGTGDLAPLHF	TGTGCCATCAGTTCGGGGACAGGGGATTTGGCACCCCTCCACTTT
TRBV5-1	TRBJ2-1	once	-	CASSLAPPSYNEQFF	TGCGCCAGCAGCTTGGCCCCGCCTTCCTACAATGAGCAGTTCTTC
TRBV10-1	TRBJ2-5	-	-	CASSPREIGGGGETQYF	TGCGCCAGCAGCCCGCGCGAAATCGGTGGAGGGGGAGAGACCCAGTACTTC
TRBV6-6	TRBJ1-3	-	TRBD1	CASSPGTAFSGNTIYF	TGTGCCAGCAGTCCAGGGACAGCCTTCTCTGGAAACACCATATATTTT
TRBV4-3	TRBJ1-2	-	-	CASSQDLVERAGYTF	TGCGCCAGCAGCCAAGATTTGGTAGAGAGGGCCGGCTACACCTTC
TRBV5-1	TRBJ2-7	-	TRBD2	CASSLGVAGEQYF	TGCGCCAGCAGCTTGGGAGTAGCGGGGGAGCAGTACTTC
TRBV6-4	TRBJ2-2	-	-	CASSGQVNTGELFF	TGTGCCAGCAGTGGACAGGTGAACACCGGGGAGCTGTTTTTT
TRBV7-8	TRBJ2-1	-	-	CASSPGLAKGNEQFF	TGTGCCAGCAGCCCCGGGCTAGCGAAAGGGAATGAGCAGTTCTTC